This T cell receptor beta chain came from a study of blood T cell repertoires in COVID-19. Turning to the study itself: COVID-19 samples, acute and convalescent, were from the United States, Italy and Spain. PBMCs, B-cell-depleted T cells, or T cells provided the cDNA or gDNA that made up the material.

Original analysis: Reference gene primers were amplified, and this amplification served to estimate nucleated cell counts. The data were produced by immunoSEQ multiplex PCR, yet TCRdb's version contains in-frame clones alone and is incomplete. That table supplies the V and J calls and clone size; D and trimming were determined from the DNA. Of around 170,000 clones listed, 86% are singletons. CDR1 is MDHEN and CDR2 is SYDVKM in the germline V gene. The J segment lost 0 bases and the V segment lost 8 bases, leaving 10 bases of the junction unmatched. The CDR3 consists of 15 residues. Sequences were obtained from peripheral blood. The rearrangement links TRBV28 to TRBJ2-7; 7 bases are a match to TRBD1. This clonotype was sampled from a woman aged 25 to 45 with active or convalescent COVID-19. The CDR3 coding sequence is TGTGCCAGCGCGGCCTGGGGACAGAGCTCCTACGAGCAGTACTTC. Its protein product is CASAAWGQSSYEQYF.